This TCR beta chain emerged from a study of response to subunit inactivated influenza vaccine. TCRdb analysed the RT-PCR reads with MiXCR anew, one entry per CDR3 protein. The sample holds more than 200,000 distinct CDR3 sequences, more than 9% seen once. CDR1 is SGHNT, CDR2 YYREEE, per germline (reference sequence). With V trimmed by 2 bases and J by 3 bases, 2 bases remained unmatched. This CDR3 has 15 amino acids. General study points: Each seasonal influenza vaccination recruits few new T cells, the authors suggested.

Remarks on this clonotype: Its antigen is unidentified.

The source is a man aged 45-65 years who received an inactivated influenza vaccine. The V call is TRBV5-4, the J call TRBJ2-2, with TRBD2 identical over 9 bases. The material was non-naive T cells sorted from PBMCs, obtained about 14 days before vaccination. DNA for the CDR3: TGTGCCAGCAGCTTCGGCGGGAGGGACACCGGGGAGCTGTTTTTT. This translates into CASSFGGRDTGELFF. The full variable domain, with the rest looked up from reference TRBV5-4 and TRBJ2-2, is ETGVTQSPTHLIKTRGQQVTLRCSSQSGHNTVSWYQQALGQGPQFIFQYYREEENGRGNFPPRFSGLQFPNYSSELNVNALELDDSALYLCASSFGGRDTGELFFGEGSRLTVL.